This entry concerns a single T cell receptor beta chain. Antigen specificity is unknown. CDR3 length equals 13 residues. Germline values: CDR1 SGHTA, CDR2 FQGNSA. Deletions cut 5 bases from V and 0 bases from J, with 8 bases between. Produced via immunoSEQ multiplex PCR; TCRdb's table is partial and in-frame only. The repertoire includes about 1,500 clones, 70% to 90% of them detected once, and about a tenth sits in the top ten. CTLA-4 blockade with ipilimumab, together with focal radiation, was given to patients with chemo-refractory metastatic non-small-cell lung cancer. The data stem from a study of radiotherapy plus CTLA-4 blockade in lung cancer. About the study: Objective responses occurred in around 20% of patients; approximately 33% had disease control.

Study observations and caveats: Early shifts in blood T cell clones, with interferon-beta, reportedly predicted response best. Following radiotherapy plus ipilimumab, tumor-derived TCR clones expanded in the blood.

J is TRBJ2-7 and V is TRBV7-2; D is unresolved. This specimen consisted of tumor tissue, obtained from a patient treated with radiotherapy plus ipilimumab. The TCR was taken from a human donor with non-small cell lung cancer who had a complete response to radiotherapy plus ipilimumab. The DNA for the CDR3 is TGTGCCAGCAGCCTGCACAGCTCCTACGAGCAGTACTTC. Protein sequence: CASSLHSSYEQYF.